The 11 T cell receptor beta chains below come from one sample, sequenced in a study of OX40 agonist ivuxolimab in advanced cancers. Produced via immunoSEQ multiplex PCR; TCRdb's table is partial and in-frame only. The sample has about 6,700 clones; about 95% are singletons. Sequences were derived from CD4+ or CD8+ T cells sorted from blood, sampled in a trial of the OX40 agonist ivuxolimab. Receptors were obtained from an adult with an advanced solid tumor such as melanoma, head and neck, liver or kidney cancer.

V is TRBV6-6 and J is TRBJ2-2; 12 nucleotides agree with TRBD2. Germline lookup yields CDR1 MNHNY and CDR2 SVGAGI (reference sequence). The trim removed 6 bases at V and 2 bases at J, leaving 1 base unmatched. The length of the CDR3 is 15 residues. The CDR3 DNA follows: TGTGCCAGCAGGACTAGCGGGGGTAACACCGGGGAGCTGTTTTTT. It specifies CASRTSGGNTGELFF.

V and J are TRBV27 and TRBJ2-4; perhaps D is TRBD1 or TRBD2 (5 bases each). V lost 2 bases and J lost 0, with 11 bases in between. CDR1 and CDR2 (germline): MNHEY, SMNVEV (reference sequence). The CDR3 covers 16 residues. In DNA form, the CDR3 reads TGTGCCAGCAGTTTAGAGGGGACCCTAGCCAAAAACATTCAGTACTTC. Residues: CASSLEGTLAKNIQYF.

The gene calls are TRBV7-2 and TRBJ1-1, with D unclear. Germline-derived CDR1 and CDR2 are SGHTA and FQGNSA. V dropped 0 bases and J dropped 1 base, with 6 bases sitting between them. CDR3 length equals 14 residues. DNA of the CDR3: TGTGCCAGCAGCTTAGCGCTACAGAACACTGAAGCTTTCTTT. Its translation: CASSLALQNTEAFF.

CDR3 sequence: CASSYSGQGGETQYF. The CDR3 bases are TGTGCCAGCAGTTACTCGGGACAGGGAGGAGAGACCCAGTACTTC. This chain connects TRBV6-5 to TRBJ2-5, with 9 bases lining up with TRBD1. The V gene's germline CDR1 is MNHEY and CDR2 SVGAGI. V was pared by 0 bases and J by 4 bases, with 3 bases of the junction left unmatched. The CDR3 is 15 residues long.

J is TRBJ2-2 and V is TRBV19; 9 bases are shared with TRBD1. V shed 4 bases, J shed 7 bases, and the junction held 10 bases outside the gene matches. This CDR3 comprises 16 residues. The germline gives CDR1 LNHDA, CDR2 SQIVND (reference sequence). The CDR3 here is CASSKAGQGPRGELFF. The DNA of the CDR3 is TGTGCCAGTAGTAAGGCTGGACAGGGGCCACGCGGGGAGCTGTTTTTT.

DNA for the CDR3: TGTGCCAGCAGTTACTCCAGCGGGAGGGCTATCGGGGAGCTGTTTTTT. The encoded protein is CASSYSSGRAIGELFF. V gene TRBV6-5 combines with J gene TRBJ2-2; 10 nucleotides match TRBD2. With 0 bases clipped from V and 7 bases from J, the junction kept 5 bases outside the gene matches. The CDR3 consists of 16 residues. Germline V lookup: CDR1 MNHEY, CDR2 SVGAGI.

The V and J genes are TRBV21-1 and TRBJ1-3. TRBV21-1 is termed a pseudogene. CDR3 length equals 17 residues. The CDR3 sequence: CASSTPDRGESGNTIYF. Written as DNA, the CDR3 is TGTGCCAGCAGCACCCCAGACCGAGGGGAATCCGGAAACACCATATATTTT.

The rearrangement links TRBV27 to TRBJ2-1; D is undetermined. V shed 2 bases and J shed 10 bases, with 6 bases lying between them. This CDR3 region has 11 residues. Germline V gives CDR1 MNHEY, CDR2 SMNVEV (reference sequence). The CDR3 protein is CASSLTGEQFF. CDR3 in DNA: TGTGCCAGCAGTTTAACCGGAGAGCAGTTCTTC.

This chain connects TRBV19 to TRBJ2-3; 9 nucleotides align to TRBD1. V gave up 3 bases and J gave up 0 bases; unmatched junction bases: 1. The CDR3 runs 15 residues. Germline CDR1 and CDR2: LNHDA and SQIVND (reference sequence). The CDR3 is CASSIGTGSTDTQYF. The CDR3 region has the DNA TGTGCCAGTAGTATTGGGACAGGGAGCACAGATACGCAGTATTTT. The variable domain in full, with the rest retrieved from reference TRBV19 and TRBJ2-3, is DGGITQSPKYLFRKEGQNVTLSCEQNLNHDAMYWYRQDPGQGLRLIYYSQIVNDFQKGDIAEGYSVSREKKESFPLTVTSAQKNPTAFYLCASSIGTGSTDTQYFGPGTRLTVL.

The chain has TRBV7-2 and TRBJ1-2; D remains ambiguous. Trimming removed 1 base at V and 1 base at J, with 7 bases between. The CDR3 has 14 residues. Germline CDR1 reads SGHTA; CDR2 reads FQGNSA. The CDR3: CASSLGPGNYGYTF. The CDR3 region has the DNA TGTGCCAGCAGCTTAGGGCCCGGTAACTATGGCTACACCTTC.

This chain joins TRBV7-3 and TRBJ2-2, with D possibly TRBD2 on 5 matching bases. CDR1 and CDR2 from the germline V gene are SGHTA and FQGTGA. The V gene lost 5 bases and the J gene lost 4 bases, with 11 bases spanning the gap. CDR3 size: 14 residues. The CDR3: CASSPGLSTGELFF. CDR3 nucleotide sequence: TGTGCCAGCAGCCCTGGACTGTCCACCGGGGAGCTGTTTTTT.